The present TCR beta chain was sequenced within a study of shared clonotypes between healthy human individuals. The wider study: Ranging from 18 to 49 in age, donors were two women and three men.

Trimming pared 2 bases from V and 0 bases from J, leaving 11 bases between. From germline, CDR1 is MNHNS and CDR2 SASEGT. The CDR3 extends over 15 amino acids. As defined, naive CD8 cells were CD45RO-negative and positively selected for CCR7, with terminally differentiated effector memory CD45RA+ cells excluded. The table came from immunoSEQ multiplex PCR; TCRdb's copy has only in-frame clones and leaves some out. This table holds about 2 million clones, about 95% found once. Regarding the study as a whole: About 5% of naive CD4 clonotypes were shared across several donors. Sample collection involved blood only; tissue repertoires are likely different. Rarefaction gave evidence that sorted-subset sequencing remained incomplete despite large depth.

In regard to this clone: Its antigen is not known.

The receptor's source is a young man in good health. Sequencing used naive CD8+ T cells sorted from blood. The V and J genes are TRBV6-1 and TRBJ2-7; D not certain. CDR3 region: CASSEWMGRSYEQYF. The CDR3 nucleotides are TGTGCCAGCAGTGAATGGATGGGCCGCTCCTACGAGCAGTACTTC.